These T cell receptor beta chains were read from a single sample in a study of cytomegalovirus exposure and HLA in healthy donors. Assay: immunoSEQ multiplex PCR; the TCRdb copy retains only in-frame clones and omits some. Among about 200,000 clones listed, 80% to 90% were seen once. Sequencing was performed on PBMCs. All receptors come from a man between 25 and 39 years old in good health and CMV-seronegative. Both conserved end residues are part of each CDR3.

v_gene,CDR3aa
TRBV4-1,CASSQEADSRFAEAFF
TRBV5-4,CASSSGTGTETQYF
TRBV12-5,CASGQGGGTEAFF
TRBV10-1,CASSDQGVGDTQYF
TRBV19,CASRETSGDNTGELFF
TRBV6-5,CASRRDGELFF
TRBV28,CASRPLGGGSTDTQYF
TRBV9,CASSVGRQTSGANVLTF
TRBV5-1,CASSLVGGNEQYF
TRBV7-2,CASSPSQGDSDGYTF
TRBV11-1,CASSQPAGTDGYYGYTF
TRBV6-1,CASTRKNNSPLHF
TRBV5-1,CASSSLAGGPSEQFF
TRBV7-2,CASSRKGTGELFF
TRBV5-1,CASSPGQGTGELFF
TRBV30,CAWKVRSNEKLFF
TRBV28,CASSEPQDSNQPQHF
TRBV9,CASSPNRVGYTEAFF
TRBV9,CASSVRNTGELFF
TRBV9,CASSVSTSGEETQYF
TRBV5-1,CASSSTSSAGEAFF
TRBV19,CASSTSYNEQFF
TRBV19,CASSIREGGTYNEQFF
TRBV5-1,CASSIRGLARTDTQYF
TRBV2,CASSRLAGLYEQYF
TRBV7-9,CASSLATGIQYF
TRBV10-1,CASSDGTGNQPQHF
TRBV25-1,CASSHIQPGFQETQYF
TRBV5-1,CASSFGAGVPTDTQYF
TRBV7-6,CASSFDYEETQYF
TRBV6-5,CASSFRWTGPYEQYF
TRBV7-6,CASSLLAGGSSYEQYF
TRBV6-5,CASRRGGNGETQYF
TRBV18,CASSMDRGDKNIQYF
TRBV7-3,CASRESGTGELFF
TRBV5-6,CASSLRHRGNTEAFF
TRBV27,CASRDGGGSYNEQFF
TRBV7-2,CASSFFAGGENEQFF
TRBV2,CASSERLAGITGELFF
TRBV2,CASSDQGTASNQPQHF
TRBV6-1,CASSGLTGNTGELFF
TRBV9,CASSVRGGYGYTF
TRBV5-1,CASSNGGTHKETQYF
TRBV4-1,CASSQPPGTASYEQYF
TRBV11-1,CASSVTAGTGGNEQFF
TRBV6-1,CASSVRGLYEQYF
TRBV28,CASSLRTRGNTIYF
TRBV14,CASSLVGGTEAFF
TRBV29-1,CSVERGQGVGGYTF
TRBV9,CASSVTPENTEAFF
TRBV2,CASSEAQGYYSNQPQHF
TRBV6-1,CASSENGWGQGGTEAFF
TRBV4-3,CASSQEVGAPGELFF
TRBV2,CASSKDKSYEQYF
TRBV4-3,CASQTGTGVGVQETQYF
TRBV28,CASSPSGGVFYGYTF
TRBV9,CASSRTSGGSYEQYF
TRBV27,CASRETGGPGEQFF
TRBV27,CASSLWGPLDEQYF
TRBV5-1,CASSGQGPGGYTF